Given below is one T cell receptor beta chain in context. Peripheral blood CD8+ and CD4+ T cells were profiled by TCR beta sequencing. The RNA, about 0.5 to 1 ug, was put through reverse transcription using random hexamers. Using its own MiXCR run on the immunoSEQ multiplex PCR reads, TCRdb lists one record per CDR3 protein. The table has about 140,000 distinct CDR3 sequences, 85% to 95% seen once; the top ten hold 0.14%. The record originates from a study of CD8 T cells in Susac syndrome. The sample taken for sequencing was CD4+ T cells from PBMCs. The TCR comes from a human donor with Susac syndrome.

CDR3 loop: CSATQDSTDTQYF. The DNA for the CDR3 is TGCAGCGCTACCCAGGACAGCACAGATACGCAGTATTTT. This chain uses TRBV29-1 with TRBJ2-3; D remains unclear. V dropped 7 bases and J dropped 0 bases, with 11 bases sitting between them. The CDR3 has 13 residues. From germline, CDR1 is SQVTM and CDR2 ANQGSEA.